This TCR beta chain appears in the sequencing data of a study of shared clonotypes between healthy human individuals (dated by TCRdb to the early 2020s). In terms of the full investigation: The cohort included a few men and two women between 18 and 49 years of age. To increase sequencing depth and limit assay-specific biases, TCR repertoire library preparation and sequencing were carried out by different laboratories using diverse techniques. Per donor, leukapheresis produced somewhere between about 0.9 and 10 billion PBMCs. For each donor, CD4 naive and CD4 memory were each run on three plates, CD8 naive on two plates, and CD8 memory on one plate. To estimate repertoire size and how much clonotypes are shared between individuals, the study performed deep sequencing of blood TCR repertoires from 4 to 6 healthy adults.

Using the deep immunoSEQ assay, multiplex PCR amplified TCR CDR3 regions from genomic DNA. For each cell subset, the extracted genomic DNA was distributed evenly across all wells of several immunoSEQ 96-well plates, and each plate served as one replicate. For sorted subsets, each replicate PCR was loaded with roughly 190 ng genomic DNA, equivalent to 25,000 to 35,000 T cell genomes. The purified libraries were quantified using a Qubit 3.0 fluorometer, sized with a Bioanalyzer 2100, and then quantified again using the KAPA Library Quantification kit. Each immunoSEQ 96-well plate was sequenced on its own single-read 150-cycle Illumina NextSeq 550 flow cell. The source study handled its data this way. Because the immunoSEQ output included only junctional sequences and no quality scores, the filtering could not be the same as the filtering used for full-length reads. Sequences were annotated with PyIR, a Python wrapper for IgBLAST v1.9, using IMGT germline references to assign V/J genes and CDR3. Reads were filtered out if the reads had weak V/J assignments (E-value above 1e-6), no CDR3, stop codons, out-of-frame junctions, or ambiguous translated residues. A V3J clonotype was defined by an identical inferred V gene, J gene, and CDR3 amino acid sequence. Percentage overlap between repertoires was computed as shared unique clonotypes divided by the size of the smaller repertoire. RTK rarefaction, the Chao1 estimator, and Recon v2.1 estimates of unobserved clonotypes were used to assess repertoire richness. Generation probabilities for all TCRbeta clonotypes obtained by the gDNA method from a few donors were computed using OLGA. In TCRdb, the immuneACCESS table is reduced to in-frame sequences with V and J assigned. These tables do not hold every clone; where another copy was compared, an unresolved V gene accounts for under half, and the others remain unexplained. V, J and clone size derive from that table, while D and trimming were established from the DNA sequence. Across this sample there are over a million clones, with about 76% seen only once. Together, the top ten hold about 1.4% of the sample.

The CDR3 measures 16 amino acids from cysteine to phenylalanine. Only CDR3 DNA remains: 48 bases, in frame from the first base. Via the germline V gene, CDR1 is SGHRS and CDR2 YFSETQ. After removal of 4 bases from V and 1 base from J, the junction retains 7 bases not matched to a gene. As concerns this clone: No antigen is known for it. No qualities accompany the bases; no much larger clone lies one base away.

Healthy HIV-negative adults with no recently reported acute infections or vaccinations were included as donors. Every donor was a Caucasian adult residing in Nashville, Tennessee, USA. CD4+ T cells were enriched by magnetic negative selection; naive cells were then positively selected on CD45RA, and the negative fraction formed the memory subset. After blood collection by leukapheresis, PBMCs were isolated using Ficoll-Histopaque density gradient centrifugation and then cryopreserved in the vapor phase of liquid nitrogen. Purity and quantity of every magnetically sorted T cell population were checked by analytical flow cytometry. From each sorted fraction, genomic DNA was isolated and quantified by UV absorbance on a Nanodrop 2000c. Study-wide conclusions, independent of this receptor: Naive subsets generally had larger estimated clonotype richness than memory subsets did. Because the study included a small number of donors, the genetic and exposure-history diversity represented was limited. Even with the large sequencing depth, rarefaction of the sorted-subset datasets indicated that sequencing was incomplete. Higher generation probabilities were observed for clonotypes shared by all four sorted-subset donors than for non-shared clonotypes. Only blood was sampled, and tissue TCR repertoires likely differ from those in blood. When a handful of donors were compared, the shared fraction of clonotypes was around 5.1% for naive CD4, approximately 3.5% for naive CD8, about 2.5% for memory CD4, and 0.4% for memory CD8. Pairwise subsampling indicated that sequencing depth was expected to affect the degree of clonotype sharing among donors.

The sequencing input was memory CD4+ T cells sorted from blood. The label giving this sample's cell subset or site can be read as: CD45RA-negative fraction. This TCR was sampled from a man aged 18 to 29 in good health. Recombination joined TRBV5-1 with TRBJ2-2; the central 7 bases match TRBD1. The CDR3 protein is CASSEGRTGNTGELFF. The DNA sequence follows: TGCGCCAGCAGCGAAGGGCGGACAGGGAACACCGGGGAGCTGTTTTTT.